Reported below is one T cell receptor beta chain. What it binds is not known. A single record per CDR3 protein comes from TCRdb applying MiXCR to the reads. The table has 450,000 to 550,000 distinct CDR3 sequences, approximately 15% seen once. This record comes from a study of T cell repertoires in cytomegalovirus infection. The wider study: Public signatures in TCR beta pointed to CMV infection and matching HLA type.

Trimming removed 6 bases at V and 7 bases at J, with 19 bases between. Per germline, CDR1 SGHVS and CDR2 FNYEAQ. There are 15 residues in the CDR3. The study, taken as a whole, reports: Ex vivo, HLA-C-restricted CMV-specific TCR beta clonotypes prevailed over the rest of the response. Summed frequency of public TCR beta families distinguished CMV carriers with the relevant HLA.

Sequencing used CD8+ T cells from PBMCs. The chain recombines TRBV7-6 with TRBJ2-1; maybe TRBD2 (5 bases). This receptor was identified in a human donor in good health (CMV status not recorded). Some clones in this sample may be carry-over from other donors' samples. In DNA, the CDR3 is TGTGCCAGCAGTCCCCCGGCCAGCGGTCAAAATGAGCAGTTCTTC. Amino acid sequence: CASSPPASGQNEQFF. Full variable domain (remainder filled in from reference TRBV7-6 and TRBJ2-1): GAGVSQSPRYKVTKRGQDVALRCDPISGHVSLYWYRQALGQGPEFLTYFNYEAQQDKSGLPNDRFSAERPEGSISTLTIQRTEQRDSAMYRCASSPPASGQNEQFFGPGTRLTVL.